The 21 T cell receptor beta chains presented below share a single source sample, sequenced in a study of post-analysis software for immune sequencing data. Overall study results and limits: A few TRBV segments occurring more often in patients than controls included TRBV5-6, TRBV5-1 and TRBV20-1.

No antigen has been identified for these receptors. TCR beta cDNA libraries had unique molecular identifiers. TCRdb re-derived calls from the PCR reads in MiXCR, one entry per CDR3 protein. This sample has hundreds of thousands of distinct CDR3 sequences, with less than 45% found just once. The sequenced sample was blood. The source is a girl aged 10-17 years with multiple sclerosis.

The chain employs TRBV5-1 and TRBJ2-1; TRBD1 might be the D (6 bases). This CDR3 spans 15 amino acids. Germline values: CDR1 SGHRS, CDR2 YFSETQ. Trimming took off 2 bases at V and 7 bases at J, with 16 bases between the two ends. CDR3 amino acids: CASSFQGQKGNEQFF. The CDR3 DNA sequence: TGCGCCAGCAGCTTTCAGGGGCAAAAAGGTAATGAGCAGTTCTTC.

The rearrangement uses TRBV5-1 and TRBJ2-2; D uncertain. Trimming cost V 0 bases and J 3 bases, with 6 bases left between them. CDR1 and CDR2 (germline): SGHRS, YFSETQ. The length of the CDR3 is 14 residues. CDR3 sequence: CASSLDDHTGELFF. CDR3 coding DNA: TGCGCCAGCAGCTTGGACGACCACACCGGGGAGCTGTTTTTT.

This chain connects TRBV20-1 to TRBJ2-1, with TRBD2 identical over 8 bases. CDR3 length: 14 amino acids. V lost 5 bases to trimming and J lost 5 bases; unmatched junction nucleotides: 8. Per germline, CDR1 DFQATT and CDR2 SNEGSKA (reference sequence). As DNA, the CDR3 is TGCAGTGCTTTAAGCGGGAGTGCCCACAATGAGCAGTTCTTC. As protein: CSALSGSAHNEQFF.

This chain connects TRBV2 to TRBJ2-3, with TRBD2 as a possible D gene (6 bases). Trimming cost V 4 bases and J 5 bases, with 13 bases left between them. The CDR3 spans 14 residues. Germline-derived CDR1 and CDR2 are SNHLY and FYNNEI. CDR3 in DNA: TGTGCCAGCAGTGCGAGTAGGGGAGGAGATACGCAGTATTTT. As protein: CASSASRGGDTQYF.

This clonotype was seen a handful of times. V gene TRBV28 combines with J gene TRBJ2-1; unclear D gene. The V gene lost 6 bases and the J gene lost 4 bases, with 10 bases spanning the gap. The CDR3 contains 13 residues. CDR1 is MDHEN, CDR2 SYDVKM, per germline. The CDR3 DNA is TGTGCCAGCAGCAGACGAAGTTACAATGAGCAGTTCTTC. Amino acids: CASSRRSYNEQFF.

This clonotype was found once. The chain is built from TRBV6-5 and TRBJ2-1, with D perhaps given as TRBD1 or TRBD2 (5 bases each). With the DNA end fitting TRBJ2-7 better, the J assignment may be wrong. This CDR3 has 15 residues. The germline V gene has CDR1 MNHEY and CDR2 SVGAGI. CDR3 sequence: CASSYNQGDYNEQYF. The CDR3 DNA reads TGTGCCAGCAGTTACAACCAGGGAGACTACAATGAGCAGTACTTC.

The rearrangement joins TRBV6-5 to TRBJ1-2; maybe TRBD1 (5 bases). The CDR3 loop spans 17 amino acids. Germline V gene data show CDR1 as MNHEY and CDR2 as SVGAGI. V dropped 1 base and J dropped 3 bases, with 18 bases sitting between them. CDR3 loop: CASSYWGRALRDYGYTF. DNA of the CDR3: TGTGCCAGCAGTTACTGGGGCAGGGCCCTGAGAGACTATGGCTACACCTTC.

The chain uses TRBV7-9 and TRBJ2-1; 7 bases agree with TRBD1. After removal of 4 bases from V and 7 bases from J, the junction contained 10 bases not matched to a gene. Germline V gene sequence: CDR1 SEHNR, CDR2 FQNEAQ (reference sequence). CDR3 length equals 15 residues. The CDR3: CASSSPTGLGNEQFF. The DNA for the CDR3 is TGTGCCAGCAGCTCCCCGACAGGGTTGGGGAATGAGCAGTTCTTC.

The sample holds a few counts of this clonotype. This chain uses TRBV25-1 with TRBJ1-1; 7 bases are a match to TRBD1. The length of the CDR3 is 15 residues. Germline V gene sequence: CDR1 MGHDK, CDR2 SYGVNS. The trim removed 7 bases at V and 4 bases at J, leaving 12 bases unmatched. The CDR3 reads CASKRQGSVGTEAFF. The DNA of the CDR3 is TGTGCCAGCAAGAGACAGGGATCGGTCGGCACTGAAGCTTTCTTT.

The chain is built from TRBV6-1 and TRBJ2-5; TRBD2 matches at 8 bases. Germline V CDR1 and CDR2: MNHNS, SASEGT. The V and J ends lost 6 bases and 5 bases, in that order; junction bases with no gene match: 8. This CDR3 is built from 14 residues. The CDR3 region has the DNA TGTGCCAGCAGCGCTATAGCGGGAACGGAGACCCAGTACTTC. It yields the protein CASSAIAGTETQYF.

The table lists this clonotype with a few counts. The genes are TRBV12-5 and TRBJ2-1; D is unclear. V lost 0 bases and J lost 7, with 7 bases in between. There are 13 residues in the CDR3. Germline values: CDR1 LGHNT, CDR2 FRNRAP. This CDR3 reads CASGLVFQNEQFF. The CDR3 nucleotides are TGTGCTAGTGGTTTGGTATTTCAGAATGAGCAGTTCTTC.

This clonotype has only one observation. The V gene is TRBV12-3 or TRBV12-4, the J gene TRBJ2-4; the D is unclear. V lost 3 bases and J lost 7, with 16 bases in between. The CDR3 sequence is 15 residues long. Here the CDR3 DNA reads TGTGCCAGCAGTTTTGCCTCAAGAATTAGGAACATTCAGTACTTC. Amino acid sequence: CASSFASRIRNIQYF.

In nucleotides, the CDR3 is TGCAGTGCTAGAGATCTTTTCCGGGATACGCAGTATTTT. Residues: CSARDLFRDTQYF. The J gene is TRBJ2-3, the V gene TRBV20-1; the D is unclear. The CDR3 covers 13 residues. Between the trimmed V and J ends, which lost 0 bases and 6 bases, there was a span of 10 bases. Looked up from germline, CDR1 is DFQATT and CDR2 is SNEGSKA (reference sequence).

This clonotype came up once. The chain couples TRBV5-1 to TRBJ2-1; the D gene is possibly TRBD1 (6 bases). In germline, CDR1 is SGHRS, CDR2 YFSETQ. The CDR3 is 17 amino acids. V dropped 4 bases and J dropped 4 bases, with 21 bases sitting between them. CDR3 nucleotides: TGCGCCAGCAGCCCCAAGCCGGACAGTCACCTGTACAATGAGCAGTTCTTC. Protein sequence: CASSPKPDSHLYNEQFF.

The rearrangement uses TRBV7-9 and TRBJ1-2; TRBD1 matches at 7 bases. Germline CDR1 and CDR2: SEHNR and FQNEAQ (reference sequence). CDR3 length equals 14 residues. V lost 5 bases and J lost 5; bases outside the gene matches: 8. The DNA of the CDR3 is TGTGCCAGCAGCGGAGGGACAGAGTTTTATGGCTACACCTTC. Its translation is CASSGGTEFYGYTF. Together with reference TRBV7-9 and TRBJ1-2, the CDR3 gives the full variable domain: DTGVSQNPRHKITKRGQNVTFRCDPISEHNRLYWYRQTLGQGPEFLTYFQNEAQLEKSRLLSDRFSAERPKGSFSTLEIQRTEQGDSAMYLCASSGGTEFYGYTFGSGTRLTVV.

This rearrangement joins TRBV5-1 to TRBJ1-1, with D unclear. The CDR3 loop spans 13 amino acids. With 6 bases removed from V and 0 bases from J, the gap between germline ends came to 9 bases. Germline V gives CDR1 SGHRS, CDR2 YFSETQ. Written as DNA, the CDR3 is TGCGCCAGCACCTCAGGCATGAACACTGAAGCTTTCTTT. Translation gives CASTSGMNTEAFF. The full variable domain, in which reference TRBV5-1 and TRBJ1-1 provide the parts outside the CDR3, is KAGVTQTPRYLIKTRGQQVTLSCSPISGHRSVSWYQQTPGQGLQFLFEYFSETQRNKGNFPGRFSGRQFSNSRSEMNVSTLELGDSALYLCASTSGMNTEAFFGQGTRLTVV.

The chain combines TRBV11-2 with TRBJ2-5; possible D gene TRBD2, 6 bases. The V and J ends lost 4 bases and 4 bases respectively, with 16 bases between them. This CDR3 comprises 15 residues. Germline assignment: CDR1 SGHAT and CDR2 FQNNGV. The CDR3: CASSYLGRWRETQYF. The CDR3 DNA follows: TGTGCCAGCAGCTATCTGGGGAGGTGGAGAGAGACCCAGTACTTC. The full variable domain, in which reference TRBV11-2 and TRBJ2-5 provide the parts outside the CDR3, is EAGVAQSPRYKIIEKRQSVAFWCNPISGHATLYWYQQILGQGPKLLIQFQNNGVVDDSQLPKDRFSAERLKGVDSTLKIQPAKLEDSAVYLCASSYLGRWRETQYFGPGTRLLVL.

This clonotype was seen more than once but under ten times. This chain links TRBV29-1 with TRBJ1-2, with D unresolved. Trimming pared 7 bases from V and 7 bases from J, leaving 10 bases between. Germline V lookup: CDR1 SQVTM, CDR2 ANQGSEA. The CDR3 has 10 residues. The CDR3 loop is CSGGSSGYTF. The CDR3 DNA sequence: TGCAGCGGCGGGTCGAGTGGCTACACCTTC. Full variable domain (rest looked up from reference TRBV29-1 and TRBJ1-2): SAVISQKPSRDICQRGTSLTIQCQVDSQVTMMFWYRQQPGQSLTLIATANQGSEATYESGFVIDKFPISRPNLTFSTLTVSNMSPEDSSIYLCSGGSSGYTFGSGTRLTVV.

This clonotype came up a few times. This chain joins TRBV7-8 and TRBJ2-3, with 13 bases identical to TRBD2. The V gene end was trimmed by 7 bases and the J gene end by 2 bases; junction bases not matched to a gene: 6. Germline V gives CDR1 SGHVS, CDR2 FQNEAQ. The CDR3 extends over 16 amino acids. CDR3 in amino acids: CASTPGLAGTTDTQYF. The CDR3 nucleotides read TGTGCCAGCACACCGGGACTAGCGGGAACCACAGATACGCAGTATTTT.

With respect to this clonotype: A junction boundary mismatches the germline segment, possibly from a read error. The chain uses TRBV7-2 and TRBJ2-1; the match to TRBD2 covers 11 bases. CDR1 and CDR2 (germline): SGHTA, FQGNSA. The CDR3 totals 15 residues. The DNA for the CDR3 is TGTGCCAGCAGTTTAGCGGGAGGGCCAATGAATGAGCAGTTCTTC. Translating it yields CASSLAGGPMNEQFF.

The rearrangement joins TRBV28 to TRBJ2-7; the match to TRBD2 covers 7 bases. Losses at the gene ends were 3 bases for V and 2 bases for J; bases not matched to a gene: 7. This CDR3 spans 15 amino acids. The germline CDR1 and CDR2 sequences are MDHEN and SYDVKM. The CDR3 sequence: CASSFRDYETYEQYF. CDR3 nucleotides: TGTGCCAGCAGTTTTAGGGACTATGAGACCTACGAGCAGTACTTC.